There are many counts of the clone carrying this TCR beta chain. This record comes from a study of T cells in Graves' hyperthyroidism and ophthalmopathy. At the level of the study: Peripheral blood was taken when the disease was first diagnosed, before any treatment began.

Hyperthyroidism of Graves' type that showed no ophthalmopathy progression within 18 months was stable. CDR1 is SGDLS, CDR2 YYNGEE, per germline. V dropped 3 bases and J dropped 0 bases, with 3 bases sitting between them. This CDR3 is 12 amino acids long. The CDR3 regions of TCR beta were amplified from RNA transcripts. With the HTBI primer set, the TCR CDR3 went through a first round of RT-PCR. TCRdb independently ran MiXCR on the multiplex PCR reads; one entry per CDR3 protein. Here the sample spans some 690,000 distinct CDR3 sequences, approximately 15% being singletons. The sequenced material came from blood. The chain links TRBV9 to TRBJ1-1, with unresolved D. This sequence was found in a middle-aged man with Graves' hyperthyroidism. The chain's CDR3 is CASSGVNTEAFF. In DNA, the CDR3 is TGTGCCAGCAGCGGGGTGAACACTGAAGCTTTCTTT.